The source of this TCR beta chain is a study of radiotherapy plus CTLA-4 blockade in lung cancer. Study as a whole: Objective responses were seen in around 17% of patients, disease control in approximately 30%.

Study-level results: TCR clones originating in tumors grew in number in blood after radiotherapy plus ipilimumab. Early blood T cell clone dynamics reportedly forecast response best, with interferon-beta.

Using immunoSEQ multiplex PCR, the repertoire was profiled, and TCRdb retains in-frame clones only, with some absent. The data show some 50,000 clones, with 70% to 85% seen just once and 3.2% held by the top ten. Those patients who had chemo-refractory metastatic non-small-cell lung cancer were given focal radiation along with CTLA-4 blockade through ipilimumab. This clone was picked up one time. The antigen is not known. Germline values: CDR1 SGHNT, CDR2 YYREEE (reference sequence). Between the trimmed V and J ends, which lost 2 bases and 7 bases, there was a span of 9 bases. CDR3 length: 12 amino acids.

Specimen: peripheral blood, collected from a patient treated with radiotherapy plus ipilimumab. The sequence derives from a human donor with non-small cell lung cancer who had a partial response to radiotherapy plus ipilimumab. The chain employs TRBV5-4 and TRBJ1-1; a possible D gene is TRBD1 (5 bases). The CDR3 DNA is TGTGCCAGCAGCTTTGACAGCATTGAAGCTTTCTTT. The encoded protein is CASSFDSIEAFF.